This T cell receptor beta chain was sequenced during a study of cytomegalovirus exposure and HLA in healthy donors. This clone was seen a few times. Primers for the PCR totalled 60 Vbeta and 13 Jbeta. Here immunoSEQ multiplex PCR was the method, and the copy in TCRdb shows in-frame clones only, minus some. The sample holds hundreds of thousands of clones, just over 75% seen once. Unmatched junction bases numbered 7, after V lost 1 base and J lost 7 bases. The CDR3 runs 15 residues. CDR1 is SEHNR, CDR2 FQNEAQ, per germline (reference sequence). The J gene is TRBJ2-7, the V gene TRBV7-9; TRBD2 agrees at 10 bases. The TCR comes from a young man in good health and CMV-seronegative. The sample consisted of PBMCs. CDR3 in DNA: TGTGCCAGCAGCTTAGGAGCGGGAGGGCCGAGGGAGCAGTACTTC. This sequence encodes CASSLGAGGPREQYF.